The source of this T cell receptor (beta chain) is a study of blood T cell repertoires in COVID-19. The wider study: Samples taken during acute and convalescent COVID-19 were collected in the United States, Italy and Spain. Sources were T cells, B-cell-depleted T cells, or PBMCs; the material itself was cDNA or gDNA.

Original methodology: How many nucleated cells were present was estimated from reference gene primer amplification. Libraries were prepared by immunoSEQ multiplex PCR; TCRdb keeps only in-frame clonotypes and omits some of them. The DNA gave D and trimming, while V, J and clone size come from that table. Altogether 52,000 or so clones are present, approximately 80% being singletons, with the ten largest covering approximately 5.9%. This CDR3 has 15 residues. The ends were cut back, 4 bases at V and 4 bases at J, with 15 bases in the middle. The germline CDR1 and CDR2 sequences are MNHEY and SMNVEV (reference sequence).

The receptor's source is a human donor in a cohort sampled during active or convalescent COVID-19. The sequenced material came from peripheral blood. The chain employs TRBV27 and TRBJ2-3, with D perhaps TRBD2 (5 bases). The CDR3 protein is CASSSTLDGADTQYF. CDR3 in DNA: TGTGCCAGCAGTTCAACCCTGGACGGGGCAGATACGCAGTATTTT.